Below, one TCR beta chain is given with its context. Antigen: not known. These data belong to a study of beta chain features in type 1 diabetes. Study as a whole: No patient-donor differences in age, gender, total cells or subset yield.

Overall study results and limits: People with Type 1 diabetes carried modestly yet significantly shorter TCRB CDR3s in all four CD4+ subsets. Patients with type 1 diabetes showed fewer VDJ junction insertions and more deletions.

CDR1 and CDR2 from the germline V gene are MDHEN and SYDVKM. The V end was cut by 2 bases, the J end by 0 bases, with 10 bases between. The CDR3 extends over 15 amino acids. As every portion of the isolated RNA was reverse transcribed, the sequencing read expressed TCRB transcripts. Naive, central memory and regulatory T cell samples averaged approximately 3.5 million immunoSEQ reads each. Method: immunoSEQ multiplex PCR; TCRdb's copy keeps in-frame clones and lacks some. The top ten clones hold less than 0.035% of a sample with fewer than 300,000 clones, around 21% of them seen once. The chain recombines TRBV28 with TRBJ1-1, with D uncertain. The source material was naive CD4+ T cells from blood. This receptor was taken from a woman in her 40s with type 1 diabetes. CDR3 DNA: TGTGCCAGCAGTTTAGGCACAGCAATGAACACTGAAGCTTTCTTT. Translation gives CASSLGTAMNTEAFF.